A selection of T cell receptor beta chains follows, all from one sample in a study of PD-1 and CTLA-4 blockade in melanoma. The method was immunoSEQ multiplex PCR; TCRdb's version includes in-frame clones alone and lacks a portion of them. The table records roughly 30,000 clones, roughly nine tenths of them present only once. The sequencing used CD8+ T cells from peripheral blood, collected before anti-PD-1 treatment. The receptors were sampled from a human donor with melanoma. Each CDR3 is given with its conserved first and last residue. D genes are given only for firm matches. The size of a clone is reported for some rows only, either as once, few or many, or as a class for expanded clones.

j_call d_call v_call clone_size cdr3_aa cdr3_nt
TRBJ1-3 NA TRBV6-4 NA CASSEREGSSGNTIYF TGTGCCAGCAGTGAGAGGGAGGGGAGCTCTGGAAACACCATATATTTT
TRBJ2-7 NA TRBV28 NA CASSSYSGVPEQYF TGTGCCAGCAGTTCTTATAGCGGAGTCCCCGAGCAGTACTTC
TRBJ1-5 NA TRBV6-1 NA CASSEALRGAYQPQHF TGTGCCAGCAGTGAAGCGCTTCGGGGGGCATATCAGCCCCAGCATTTT
TRBJ1-2 NA TRBV14 NA CASSLAGYGYTF TGTGCCAGCAGCCTAGCAGGTTATGGCTACACCTTC
TRBJ2-3 TRBD2 TRBV19 once CASRKREGPDTQYF TGTGCCAGTAGGAAGCGGGAGGGCCCCGATACGCAGTATTTT
TRBJ2-1 NA TRBV27 NA CASSLIWVNSLLEGNEQFF TGTGCCAGCAGTTTAATATGGGTTAACAGCCTTCTAGAGGGCAATGAGCAGTTCTTC
TRBJ1-5 NA TRBV5-1 few CASSPGTTSNQPQHF TGCGCCAGCAGCCCGGGGACGACAAGCAATCAGCCCCAGCATTTT
TRBJ1-1 NA TRBV29-1 NA CSAPDISNTEAFF TGCAGCGCTCCGGACATCTCGAACACTGAAGCTTTCTTT
TRBJ1-4 NA TRBV10-2 once CASSESTGYNEKLFF TGCGCCAGCAGTGAGTCGACGGGTTATAATGAAAAACTGTTTTTT
TRBJ2-7 TRBD1 TRBV7-3 NA CASSASGTGDEQYF TGTGCCAGCAGCGCCTCGGGGACAGGGGACGAGCAGTACTTC
TRBJ1-2 NA TRBV7-2 NA CASSLVRRSGVSYGYTF TGTGCCAGCAGCTTAGTTCGAAGGAGCGGGGTTAGCTATGGCTACACCTTC
TRBJ2-5 NA TRBV3-1/TRBV3-2 NA CASSRTLSLEWETQYF TGTGCCAGCAGCCGCACGCTCTCTCTAGAGTGGGAGACCCAGTACTTC
TRBJ1-5 TRBD1 TRBV10-3 NA CAISEWGRGNQPQHF TGTGCCATCAGTGAATGGGGCAGGGGGAATCAGCCCCAGCATTTT
TRBJ1-5 NA TRBV19 NA CASSIPTGYSNQPQHF TGTGCCAGTAGTATCCCGACAGGATATAGCAATCAGCCCCAGCATTTT
TRBJ2-1 NA TRBV30 once CAWSDEERSPYNEQFF TGTGCCTGGAGTGACGAGGAGAGAAGCCCCTACAATGAGCAGTTCTTC
TRBJ2-7 TRBD2 TRBV7-8 NA CASGGLAGRRYEQYF TGTGCCAGCGGGGGGCTAGCGGGGAGGAGGTACGAGCAGTACTTC
TRBJ1-4 NA TRBV19 NA CASSDRDTINEKLFF TGTGCCAGTAGTGATCGGGACACTATTAATGAAAAACTGTTTTTT
TRBJ2-7 NA TRBV3-1/TRBV3-2 NA CASSARTVGSYEQYF TGTGCCAGCAGCGCTCGGACGGTGGGAAGCTACGAGCAGTACTTC
TRBJ1-6 NA TRBV19 NA CASSWDLEDGSPLHF TGTGCCAGTAGTTGGGACCTCGAAGATGGCTCACCCCTCCACTTT
TRBJ1-1 NA TRBV25-1 NA CASSVAVNTEAFF TGTGCCAGCAGTGTGGCAGTGAACACTGAAGCTTTCTTT
TRBJ2-3 NA TRBV24-1 once CATSDLDADTQYF TGTGCCACCAGTGATTTAGACGCAGATACGCAGTATTTT
TRBJ2-1 TRBD1 TRBV7-9 NA CASRPGTGPNEQFF TGTGCCAGCAGGCCAGGGACAGGACCTAATGAGCAGTTCTTC
TRBJ2-3 TRBD2 TRBV4-1 NA CASSQDLGTSGESTDTQYF TGCGCCAGCAGCCAAGATCTGGGGACTAGCGGGGAGAGCACAGATACGCAGTATTTT
TRBJ2-2 NA TRBV15 NA CATSRVASPNTGELFF TGTGCCACCAGCAGAGTTGCCAGCCCGAACACCGGGGAGCTGTTTTTT
TRBJ2-7 NA TRBV7-8 NA CASSFSSSYEQYF TGTGCCAGCAGTTTTAGCTCCTCCTACGAGCAGTACTTC
TRBJ2-2 NA TRBV9 NA CASSPRAGSNGELFF TGTGCCAGCAGCCCTAGGGCGGGAAGCAACGGGGAGCTGTTTTTT
TRBJ2-5 NA TRBV24-1 NA CATNPLGPEGETQYF TGTGCCACCAACCCCTTGGGGCCCGAAGGAGAGACCCAGTACTTC
TRBJ1-1 NA TRBV2 NA CASSQGNTEAFF TGTGCCAGCAGTCAGGGGAACACTGAAGCTTTCTTT
TRBJ2-7 NA TRBV19 NA CASSDLPGREQYF TGTGCCAGTTCCGACCTTCCTGGGAGGGAGCAGTACTTC
TRBJ2-1 NA TRBV10-1 NA CASSVASGNEQFF TGCGCCAGCAGCGTCGCCTCAGGGAATGAGCAGTTCTTC
TRBJ1-1 NA TRBV6-5 NA CASSYGSSVKYTEAFF TGTGCCAGCAGTTACGGGTCGTCCGTGAAGTACACTGAAGCTTTCTTT
TRBJ1-1 NA TRBV28 NA CASSSLGTTNTEAFF TGTGCCAGCAGTTCCCTCGGGACAACAAACACTGAAGCTTTCTTT
TRBJ1-2 NA TRBV5-1 NA CASSLVGEKGYTF TGCGCCAGCAGCTTGGTCGGGGAGAAAGGCTACACCTTC
TRBJ2-7 NA TRBV15 NA CATSRNRDGTYEQYF TGTGCCACCAGCAGGAATCGCGACGGCACCTACGAGCAGTACTTC
TRBJ2-1 NA TRBV6-1 NA CASSEAPTDEQFF TGTGCCAGCAGTGAAGCGCCTACAGACGAGCAGTTCTTC
TRBJ2-3 NA TRBV7-6 NA CASSSLEAGGTDTQYF TGTGCCAGCAGCTCCCTGGAGGCCGGGGGCACAGATACGCAGTATTTT
TRBJ2-1 TRBD1 TRBV5-1 NA CASSFGTAEQFF TGCGCCAGCAGCTTCGGGACAGCAGAGCAGTTCTTC
TRBJ2-7 TRBD1 TRBV4-2 NA CASSPLDRVFYEQYF TGTGCCAGCAGCCCACTGGACAGGGTCTTCTACGAGCAGTACTTC
TRBJ1-3 NA TRBV11-2 NA CASSPDPGIGNTIYF TGTGCCAGCAGCCCAGACCCAGGGATTGGAAACACCATATATTTT
TRBJ2-3 NA TRBV7-2 NA CASSPQRHSTDTQYF TGTGCCAGCAGCCCCCAGCGGCATAGCACAGATACGCAGTATTTT
TRBJ2-2 NA TRBV19 NA CASSPSGGSNTGELFF TGTGCCAGTAGTCCCTCTGGCGGGTCGAACACCGGGGAGCTGTTTTTT
TRBJ2-5 NA TRBV30 NA CAWIPRYMETQYF TGTGCCTGGATCCCGCGCTATATGGAGACCCAGTACTTC
TRBJ2-2 NA TRBV19 NA CASSIWGLGTGELFF TGTGCCAGTAGTATTTGGGGTTTGGGCACCGGGGAGCTGTTTTTT
TRBJ2-7 NA TRBV7-8 NA CASSSPSLYEQYF TGTGCCAGCAGCTCCCCCTCGTTGTACGAGCAGTACTTC
TRBJ1-3 NA TRBV11-2 once CASSREVGPPLDTIYF TGTGCCAGCAGCCGAGAAGTAGGACCCCCGTTGGACACCATATATTTT
TRBJ1-5 NA TRBV28 NA CASSLSPSNQPQHF TGTGCCAGCAGTTTATCTCCCAGCAATCAGCCCCAGCATTTT
TRBJ2-1 TRBD2 TRBV19 NA CASSIVGGRQFF TGTGCCAGTAGTATAGTGGGCGGGAGGCAGTTCTTC
TRBJ2-1 TRBD2 TRBV7-9 NA CASRGVAGYNEQFF TGTGCCAGCCGGGGGGTAGCGGGGTACAATGAGCAGTTCTTC
TRBJ2-7 TRBD2 TRBV7-9 NA CASSLEGLAYEQYF TGTGCCAGCAGCTTAGAGGGACTAGCCTACGAGCAGTACTTC
TRBJ2-7 NA TRBV19 NA CASSGQPNFYEQYF TGTGCCAGTAGCGGGCAGCCTAACTTTTACGAGCAGTACTTC
TRBJ2-5 TRBD2 TRBV27 NA CASSPIAIAGTETQYF TGTGCCAGCAGTCCGATTGCGATAGCGGGAACTGAGACCCAGTACTTC
TRBJ1-2 NA TRBV14 NA CASSQGSSNYGYTF TGTGCCAGCAGCCAAGGGAGCTCTAACTATGGCTACACCTTC
TRBJ2-2 TRBD1 TRBV4-1 NA CASSLLDRDGELFF TGCGCCAGCAGCCTCTTGGACAGGGACGGGGAGCTGTTTTTT
TRBJ1-5 NA TRBV4-1 once CASSPSNSNQPQHF TGCGCCAGCAGCCCTTCCAATAGCAATCAGCCCCAGCATTTT